This T cell receptor beta chain was recovered during a study of lymphopenia after photon versus proton radiotherapy. The CDR3 runs 14 residues. V gave up 8 bases and J gave up 4 bases; unmatched junction bases: 6. The V gene's germline CDR1 is MNHNY and CDR2 SVGAGI (reference sequence). Findings of the study overall: Larger post-nadir TCR diversity loss correlated inversely with survival in deceased patients. Photon-treated patients lost naive T cells and TCR diversity; proton-treated stayed stable. Survival link was tested only in deceased patients; proton benefit remains a possibility.

Measured with immunoSEQ multiplex PCR; TCRdb has only the in-frame clones, and not every one. There are about 30,000 clones in the sample; approximately 93% occur only once, and 0.6% to 0.85% lies in the top ten. Concerning this clone itself: The antigen remains unidentified.

Specimen: peripheral blood, collected from a patient treated with photon-based radiotherapy. The clonotype originates from a woman in her 50s with cholangiocarcinoma. The chain joins TRBV6-6 to TRBJ1-5, with 9 bases matching TRBD1. For the CDR3, the DNA is TGTGCCAGCTCGTCGACAGGGGGTAATCAGCCCCAGCATTTT. Protein product: CASSSTGGNQPQHF.